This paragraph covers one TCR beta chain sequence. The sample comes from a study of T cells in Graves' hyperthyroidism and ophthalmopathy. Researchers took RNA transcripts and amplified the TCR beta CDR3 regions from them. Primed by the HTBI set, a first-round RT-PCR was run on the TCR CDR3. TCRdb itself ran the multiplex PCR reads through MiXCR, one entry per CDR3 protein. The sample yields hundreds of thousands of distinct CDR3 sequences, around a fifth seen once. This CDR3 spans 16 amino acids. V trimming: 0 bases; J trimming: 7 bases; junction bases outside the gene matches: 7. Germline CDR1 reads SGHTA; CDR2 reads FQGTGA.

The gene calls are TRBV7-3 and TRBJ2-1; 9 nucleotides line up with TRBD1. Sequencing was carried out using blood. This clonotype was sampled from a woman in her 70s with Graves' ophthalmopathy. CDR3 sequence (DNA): TGTGCCAGCAGCTTAACACAGGGGGCGGTTGTGAATGAGCAGTTCTTC. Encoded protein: CASSLTQGAVVNEQFF.